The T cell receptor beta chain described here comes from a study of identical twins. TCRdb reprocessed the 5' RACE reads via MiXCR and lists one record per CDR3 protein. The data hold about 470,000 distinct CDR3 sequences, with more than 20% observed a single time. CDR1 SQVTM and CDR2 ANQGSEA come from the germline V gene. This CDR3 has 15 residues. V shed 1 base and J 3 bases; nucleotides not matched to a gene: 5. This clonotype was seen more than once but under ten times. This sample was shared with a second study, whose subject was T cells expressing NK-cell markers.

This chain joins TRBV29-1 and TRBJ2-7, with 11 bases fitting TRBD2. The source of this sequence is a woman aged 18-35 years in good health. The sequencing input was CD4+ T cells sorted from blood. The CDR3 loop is CSVEGGTSGVYEQYF. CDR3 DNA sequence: TGCAGCGTTGAAGGGGGGACTAGCGGTGTCTACGAGCAGTACTTC.